This T cell receptor (beta chain) was recorded in a study of blood T cell repertoires in COVID-19. Study-level information: Sites in the United States, Italy and Spain provided acute and convalescent COVID-19 samples. T cells, B-cell-depleted T cells, or PBMCs provided the cDNA or gDNA that served as material.

Some clones are missing from TCRdb's copy, which holds only in-frame ones; the method was immunoSEQ multiplex PCR. Of around 250,000 clones listed, about 90% are singletons. The TCR originated in an older woman with COVID-19, enrolled during active disease. The sample comprised peripheral blood.

CDR3 amino acids: CASSQDTGEEAEKLFF. Here the CDR3 DNA reads TGCGCCAGCAGCCAGGACACAGGGGAGGAGGCTGAAAAACTGTTTTTT. J is TRBJ1-4 and V is TRBV4-1, with 7 bases lining up with TRBD1. CDR3 size: 16 residues. Germline assignment: CDR1 MGHRA and CDR2 YSYEKL. V lost 3 bases, J lost 7 bases, and 11 bases stayed unmatched.